Detailed here is one T cell receptor beta chain. The data derive from a study of blood T cell repertoires in COVID-19. Across the study: Sample material is recorded as cDNA or gDNA derived from T cells, B-cell-depleted T cells, or PBMCs.

Looked up from germline, CDR1 is SNHLY and CDR2 is FYNNEI. V was trimmed by 3 bases and J by 10 bases, leaving 7 bases between them. The CDR3 extends over 12 amino acids. Authors' methods: Estimation of nucleated cell counts relied on the amplification of reference gene primers. The table came from immunoSEQ multiplex PCR; TCRdb's copy has only in-frame clones and leaves some out. V, J and clone size were drawn from that table, and D and trimming were deduced from the DNA. The sample has approximately 72,000 clones, approximately 85% seen once; the top ten hold about a third. The V call is TRBV2, the J call TRBJ1-6, with D hard to call. The source of this sequence is a woman of 80 years or more with active or convalescent COVID-19. The sample comprised peripheral blood. CDR3 nucleotides: TGTGCCAGCAGTGATGGAGGCTCACCCCTCCACTTT. It codes for CASSDGGSPLHF.